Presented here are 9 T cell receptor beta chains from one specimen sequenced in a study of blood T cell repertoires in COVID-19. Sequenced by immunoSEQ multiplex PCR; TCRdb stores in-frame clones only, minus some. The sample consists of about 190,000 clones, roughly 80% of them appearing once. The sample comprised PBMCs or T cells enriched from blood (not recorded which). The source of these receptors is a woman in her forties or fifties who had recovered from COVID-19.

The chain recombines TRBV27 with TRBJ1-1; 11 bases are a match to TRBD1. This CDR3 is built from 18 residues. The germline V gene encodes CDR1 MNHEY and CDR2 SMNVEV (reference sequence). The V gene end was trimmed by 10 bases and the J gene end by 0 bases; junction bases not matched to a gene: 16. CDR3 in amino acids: CANCDMDRGRSMNTEAFF. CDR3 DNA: TGTGCCAACTGTGACATGGACAGGGGGCGGTCCATGAACACTGAAGCTTTCTTT.

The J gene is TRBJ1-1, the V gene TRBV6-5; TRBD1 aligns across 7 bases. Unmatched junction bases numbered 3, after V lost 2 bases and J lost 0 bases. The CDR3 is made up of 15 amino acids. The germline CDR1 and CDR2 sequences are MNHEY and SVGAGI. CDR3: CASSYAGGLNTEAFF. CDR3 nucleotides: TGTGCCAGCAGTTACGCAGGGGGATTGAACACTGAAGCTTTCTTT.

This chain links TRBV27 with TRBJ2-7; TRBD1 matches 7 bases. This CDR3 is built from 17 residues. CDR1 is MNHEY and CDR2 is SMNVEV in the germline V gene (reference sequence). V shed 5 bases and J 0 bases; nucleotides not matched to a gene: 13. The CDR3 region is CASSPRQGVLSSYEQYF. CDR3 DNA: TGTGCCAGCAGTCCTCGACAGGGAGTGCTCAGCTCCTACGAGCAGTACTTC.

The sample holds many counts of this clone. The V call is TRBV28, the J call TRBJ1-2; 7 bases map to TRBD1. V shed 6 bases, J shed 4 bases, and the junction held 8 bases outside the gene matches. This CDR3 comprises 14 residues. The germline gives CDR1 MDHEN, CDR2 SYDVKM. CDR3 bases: TGTGCCAGCAGCCTGAGACAGGGTGCCTATGGCTACACCTTC. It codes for CASSLRQGAYGYTF.

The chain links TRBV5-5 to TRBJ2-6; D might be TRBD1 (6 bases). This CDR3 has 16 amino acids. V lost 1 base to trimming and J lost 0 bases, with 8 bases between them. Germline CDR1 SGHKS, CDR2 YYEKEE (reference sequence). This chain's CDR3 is CASSLIQGSGANVLTF. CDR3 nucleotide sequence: TGTGCCAGCAGCTTGATACAGGGCTCTGGGGCCAACGTCCTGACTTTC.

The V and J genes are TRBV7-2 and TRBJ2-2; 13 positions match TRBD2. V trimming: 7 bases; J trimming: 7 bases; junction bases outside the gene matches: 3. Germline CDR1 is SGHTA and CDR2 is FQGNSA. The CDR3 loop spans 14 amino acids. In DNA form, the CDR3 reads TGTGCCAGCATCGGGACTAGCGGGGTCGGGGAGCTGTTTTTT. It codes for CASIGTSGVGELFF.

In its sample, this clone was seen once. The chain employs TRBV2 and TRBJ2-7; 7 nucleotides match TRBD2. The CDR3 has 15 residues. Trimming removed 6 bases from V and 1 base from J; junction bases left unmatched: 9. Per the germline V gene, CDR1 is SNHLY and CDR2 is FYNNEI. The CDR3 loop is CASRESGGGSYEQYF. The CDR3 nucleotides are TGTGCCAGCAGGGAAAGTGGGGGGGGGTCCTACGAGCAGTACTTC.

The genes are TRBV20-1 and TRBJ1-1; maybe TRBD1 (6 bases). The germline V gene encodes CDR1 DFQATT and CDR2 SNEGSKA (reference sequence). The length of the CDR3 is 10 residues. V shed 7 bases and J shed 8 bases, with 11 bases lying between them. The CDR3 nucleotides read TGCAGTGTTCGGACAGCAGAAGCTTTCTTT. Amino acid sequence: CSVRTAEAFF.

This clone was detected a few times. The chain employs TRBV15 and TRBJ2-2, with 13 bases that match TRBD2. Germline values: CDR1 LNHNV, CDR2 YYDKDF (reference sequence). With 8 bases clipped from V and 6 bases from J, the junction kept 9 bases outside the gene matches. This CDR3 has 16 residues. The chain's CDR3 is CATHWGLAGIAGELFF. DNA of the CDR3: TGTGCCACCCACTGGGGACTAGCGGGAATCGCCGGGGAGCTGTTTTTT.